A single T cell receptor beta chain is shown here with its context. Original data processing: Reference gene primer amplification yielded estimated nucleated cell counts. Data came from immunoSEQ multiplex PCR; TCRdb stores just in-frame clones and leaves some out. V, J and clone size are those of that table, while D and trimming were read from the DNA. The sample records under 110,000 clones, about two thirds being singletons. This record comes from a study of blood T cell repertoires in COVID-19. Study context: The samples span acute and convalescent COVID-19 from the United States, Italy and Spain. Sources were T cells, B-cell-depleted T cells, or PBMCs; the material itself was cDNA or gDNA.

Germline CDR1 SGDLS, CDR2 YYNGEE. Trimming cost V 0 bases and J 6 bases; bases outside gene matches: 3. The CDR3 is 15 residues long. The chain combines TRBV9 with TRBJ2-2; 9 bases line up with TRBD2. The sample comprised peripheral blood. The TCR was taken from a human donor with acute or convalescent COVID-19. The donor label of this sample is uncertain. The CDR3 DNA is TGTGCCAGCAGCGTAGGGGGACTAGCCCCCGGGGAGCTGTTTTTT. Its protein product is CASSVGGLAPGELFF.